These 28 T cell receptor beta chains came from one sample sequenced in a study of OX40 agonist ivuxolimab in advanced cancers. Produced via immunoSEQ multiplex PCR; TCRdb's table is partial and in-frame only. The table lists about 31,000 clones, 87% of them singletons. The sample here was CD4+ or CD8+ T cells sorted from blood, taken in a trial of the OX40 agonist ivuxolimab. The receptors here all came from an adult with an advanced solid tumor such as melanoma, head and neck, liver or kidney cancer.

The chain recombines TRBV11-3 with TRBJ1-1, with 8 bases aligning to TRBD1. The length of the CDR3 is 14 residues. V shed 4 bases, J shed 3 bases, and the junction held 4 bases outside the gene matches. CDR1 SGHNT and CDR2 YENEEA come from the germline V gene. The CDR3 DNA sequence: TGTGCCAGCAGCTCGACAGGGGAGGACACTGAAGCTTTCTTT. Its protein product is CASSSTGEDTEAFF.

The rearrangement uses TRBV14 and TRBJ2-7, with D possibly matching TRBD1 (5 bases). Trimming left V 8 bases short and J 0 bases short, with 8 bases between. CDR1 and CDR2 (germline): SGHDN, FVKESK. CDR3 length: 12 residues. CDR3 in amino acids: CASGANSYEQYF. The CDR3 DNA sequence: TGTGCCAGCGGGGCTAACTCCTACGAGCAGTACTTC.

The J gene is TRBJ2-3, the V gene TRBV7-2, with D hard to call. Germline-derived CDR1 and CDR2 are SGHTA and FQGNSA. The CDR3 sequence is 13 residues long. Trimming left V 0 bases short and J 4 bases short, with 5 bases between. In nucleotides, the CDR3 is TGTGCCAGCAGCTTAGCCCTAGCAGATACGCAGTATTTT. It translates to CASSLALADTQYF.

The chain joins TRBV5-1 to TRBJ2-1; no definite D call. V lost 2 bases and J lost 8, with 5 bases in between. The CDR3 loop spans 11 amino acids. Per the germline V gene, CDR1 is SGHRS and CDR2 is YFSETQ. CDR3 sequence (DNA): TGCGCCAGCAGCTTCCTGGATGAGCAGTTCTTC. This translates into CASSFLDEQFF.

The V and J genes are TRBV29-1 and TRBJ2-3; no clear D gene. CDR1 and CDR2 from the germline V gene are SQVTM and ANQGSEA. The CDR3 is 12 residues long. Trimming took 6 bases from V and 0 from J, leaving 7 bases between them. CDR3 loop: CSVVSSTDTQYF. The CDR3, as DNA: TGCAGCGTAGTTAGTAGCACAGATACGCAGTATTTT.

This clone was seen more than once but under ten times. The rearrangement joins TRBV29-1 to TRBJ2-6, with 7 bases fitting TRBD1. Germline loops: CDR1 SQVTM, CDR2 ANQGSEA. V dropped 4 bases and J dropped 2; count of bases not matched to a gene: 2. The CDR3 runs to 14 residues. The CDR3 region is CSVVDRAGANVLTF. In DNA, the CDR3 is TGCAGCGTTGTTGACAGGGCTGGGGCCAACGTCCTGACTTTC.

This clone was recorded only once. The chain recombines TRBV7-9 with TRBJ2-7; TRBD2 matches at 7 bases. From germline, CDR1 is SEHNR and CDR2 FQNEAQ (reference sequence). The CDR3 consists of 15 residues. The ends lost 0 bases at V and 2 bases at J; junction bases unmatched: 4. This CDR3 reads CASSLAGLAAYEQYF. In DNA, the CDR3 is TGTGCCAGCAGCTTAGCGGGGCTAGCGGCCTACGAGCAGTACTTC.

This chain joins TRBV19 and TRBJ2-7, with D maybe TRBD1 (6 bases). The CDR3 sequence is 20 residues long. Trimming shortened V by 3 bases and J by 3 bases, and 30 bases separated the two germline ends. Germline lookup yields CDR1 LNHDA and CDR2 SQIVND (reference sequence). The CDR3 sequence is CASSINSEQGRVPRVYEQYF. DNA for the CDR3: TGTGCCAGTAGTATTAATTCAGAACAGGGCCGAGTACCGCGAGTCTACGAGCAGTACTTC.

The chain joins TRBV7-9 to TRBJ2-3, with TRBD2 matching 10 bases. This CDR3 contains 14 residues. Germline CDR1 is SEHNR and CDR2 is FQNEAQ (reference sequence). V gave up 5 bases and J gave up 3 bases; unmatched junction bases: 2. CDR3 loop: CASSPLAGTDTQYF. For the CDR3, the DNA is TGTGCCAGCAGCCCACTAGCGGGAACAGATACGCAGTATTTT.

In nucleotides, the CDR3 is TGTGCCAGCAGTGAAAGGGGACAGGGATGGGGGCATCAGCCCCAGCATTTT. It codes for CASSERGQGWGHQPQHF. The rearrangement links TRBV2 to TRBJ1-5; the match to TRBD1 covers 9 bases. The CDR3 runs 17 residues. Germline V gives CDR1 SNHLY, CDR2 FYNNEI. Losses at the gene ends were 2 bases for V and 5 bases for J; bases not matched to a gene: 10.

The chain combines TRBV29-1 with TRBJ2-1, with D perhaps matching TRBD2 (5 bases). The ends were cut back, 3 bases at V and 14 bases at J, with 8 bases in the middle. The CDR3 loop spans 9 amino acids. Germline CDR1 is SQVTM and CDR2 is ANQGSEA. The CDR3 DNA sequence: TGCAGCGTTGACGAAGCGGAGTTCTTC. Translating it yields CSVDEAEFF.

The chain uses TRBV5-6 and TRBJ2-2, with TRBD2 matching over 7 bases. Germline CDR1 SGHDT, CDR2 YYEEEE. J lost 4 bases, V lost 4 bases, and 7 bases had no gene match. The CDR3 is 15 residues long. Here the CDR3 reads CASSQAGSTTGELFF. CDR3 bases: TGTGCCAGCAGCCAAGCGGGAAGCACCACCGGGGAGCTGTTTTTT.

The chain links TRBV6-6 to TRBJ1-2; D gene unclear. With 2 bases removed from V and 8 bases from J, the gap between germline ends came to 9 bases. Germline CDR1 reads MNHNY; CDR2 reads SVGAGI (reference sequence). The CDR3 loop spans 12 amino acids. The CDR3 DNA is TGTGCCAGCAGTTACGGGTTTGAGGGCTACACCTTC. The encoded protein is CASSYGFEGYTF.

The rearrangement joins TRBV5-6 to TRBJ2-1; the D is unclear. Germline values: CDR1 SGHDT, CDR2 YYEEEE. CDR3 length: 13 amino acids. Trimming took 0 bases from V and 8 from J, leaving 9 bases between them. This chain's CDR3 is CASSLETPHEQFF. DNA for the CDR3: TGTGCCAGCAGCTTGGAGACTCCTCATGAGCAGTTCTTC.

The chain uses TRBV18 and TRBJ1-1, with TRBD1 matching over 7 bases. Germline values: CDR1 KGHSH, CDR2 LQKENI. The CDR3 contains 15 residues. With V trimmed by 2 bases and J by 1 base, 4 bases remained unmatched. CDR3 loop: CASSPITGANTEAFF. DNA for the CDR3: TGTGCCAGCTCACCAATTACAGGGGCGAACACTGAAGCTTTCTTT.

V and J are TRBV6-4 and TRBJ2-3, with D perhaps TRBD1 (6 bases). Germline V gene data show CDR1 as MRHNA and CDR2 as SNTAGT. The germline V and J ends were trimmed by 5 bases and 6 bases, with 18 bases remaining between them. The CDR3 is 15 residues long. The CDR3 region is CASSSPRQDTDTQYF. Here the CDR3 DNA reads TGTGCCAGCAGTTCCCCAAGACAGGACACGGATACGCAGTATTTT.

The chain has TRBV2 and TRBJ1-1; a possible D gene is TRBD1 (6 bases). This CDR3 has 15 amino acids. Trimming took off 1 base at V and 5 bases at J, with 14 bases between the two ends. Germline values: CDR1 SNHLY, CDR2 FYNNEI. The CDR3 coding sequence is TGTGCCAGCAGTGAAGAGGGGGGAATGGGGACTGAAGCTTTCTTT. The encoded protein is CASSEEGGMGTEAFF.

The chain uses TRBV29-1 and TRBJ1-2; 8 nucleotides line up with TRBD1. In germline, CDR1 is SQVTM, CDR2 ANQGSEA. The CDR3 spans 17 residues. V trimming: 0 bases; J trimming: 8 bases; junction bases outside the gene matches: 17. The CDR3 region has the DNA TGCAGCGTTGAAGATCCTCTGGACAGGGTTAGGCTGAGGGGCTACACCTTC. Its translation: CSVEDPLDRVRLRGYTF.

The chain has TRBV28 and TRBJ2-1; 10 bases map to TRBD2. The CDR3 spans 15 residues. CDR1 is MDHEN and CDR2 is SYDVKM in the germline V gene. The V and J ends lost 2 bases and 10 bases, in that order; junction bases with no gene match: 8. The CDR3 coding sequence is TGTGCCAGCAGTTTAGCTAGCGGGAGTCGGGGGGAGCAGTTCTTC. Encoded protein: CASSLASGSRGEQFF.

This chain connects TRBV18 to TRBJ2-3; 10 positions match TRBD2. This CDR3 is 16 amino acids long. CDR1 is KGHSH, CDR2 LQKENI, per germline. Trimming removed 3 bases from V and 6 bases from J; junction bases left unmatched: 9. The CDR3: CASSPEEAGGRDTQYF. CDR3 in DNA: TGTGCCAGCTCACCGGAAGAAGCGGGAGGGCGCGATACGCAGTATTTT.

The chain has TRBV2 and TRBJ2-3, with a possible D match to TRBD1 (5 bases). The germline V and J ends were trimmed by 4 bases and 5 bases, with 10 bases remaining between them. The CDR3 loop spans 13 amino acids. Germline loops: CDR1 SNHLY, CDR2 FYNNEI. Written as DNA, the CDR3 is TGTGCCAGCAGTGCAGGGCACGGAGATACGCAGTATTTT. It yields the protein CASSAGHGDTQYF.

The V call is TRBV12-1, the J call TRBJ2-3; TRBD2 is the table's D call and was not checked against the DNA. TRBV12-1 is described as a pseudogene. The CDR3 sequence is 22 residues long. In DNA form, the CDR3 reads TGTGCCAGCAGCGCCCCTTTTCCCACAGCGGGAGCCCAACCCCCTAGCACAGATACGCAGTATTTT. Encoded protein: CASSAPFPTAGAQPPSTDTQYF.

J is TRBJ2-3 and V is TRBV11-2; possibly TRBD1 for D (6 bases). The CDR3 has 17 residues. V lost 5 bases and J 0 bases, leaving 18 bases between the germline ends. CDR1 SGHAT and CDR2 FQNNGV come from the germline V gene. The CDR3 DNA is TGTGCCAGCAGCATCTTAACCGGGACAATAAGCACAGATACGCAGTATTTT. Translating gives CASSILTGTISTDTQYF. The whole variable domain, remainder taken from reference TRBV11-2 and TRBJ2-3, is EAGVAQSPRYKIIEKRQSVAFWCNPISGHATLYWYQQILGQGPKLLIQFQNNGVVDDSQLPKDRFSAERLKGVDSTLKIQPAKLEDSAVYLCASSILTGTISTDTQYFGPGTRLTVL.

This sequence joins TRBV5-1 and TRBJ1-4, with a tentative D call TRBD1 (6 bases). Germline V gene lookup returns CDR1 SGHRS and CDR2 YFSETQ. The CDR3 sequence is 14 residues long. The V gene lost 3 bases and the J gene lost 5 bases, with 11 bases spanning the gap. The CDR3: CASSSGTQNEKLFF. Here the CDR3 DNA reads TGCGCCAGCAGCTCAGGGACACAAAATGAAAAACTGTTTTTT. Based on the CDR3 plus reference TRBV5-1 and TRBJ1-4, the full variable domain is KAGVTQTPRYLIKTRGQQVTLSCSPISGHRSVSWYQQTPGQGLQFLFEYFSETQRNKGNFPGRFSGRQFSNSRSEMNVSTLELGDSALYLCASSSGTQNEKLFFGSGTQLSVL.

The chain is built from TRBV2 and TRBJ2-2; a possible D gene is TRBD2 (6 bases). V shed 2 bases and J shed 7 bases, with 11 bases lying between them. The CDR3 consists of 14 residues. CDR1 is SNHLY and CDR2 is FYNNEI in the germline V gene. CDR3 amino acids: CASSEQGGLGELFF. CDR3 sequence (DNA): TGTGCCAGCAGTGAACAAGGAGGGCTCGGGGAGCTGTTTTTT.

This clone was detected only a few times. The rearrangement joins TRBV4-2 to TRBJ1-1, with 12 bases that match TRBD1. CDR1 is LGHNA, CDR2 YNFKEQ, per germline. After removal of 5 bases from V and 3 bases from J, the junction contained 13 bases not matched to a gene. This CDR3 comprises 18 residues. The CDR3 region is CASSTSYRDRGHDTEAFF. Here the CDR3 DNA reads TGTGCCAGCAGCACAAGTTACCGGGACAGGGGGCATGACACTGAAGCTTTCTTT.

The CDR3 sequence is CASSPRTEGGYEQYF. CDR3 DNA: TGTGCCAGTAGTCCTCGGACAGAGGGGGGCTACGAGCAGTACTTC. The chain couples TRBV19 to TRBJ2-5; the D gene could be TRBD1 or TRBD2 (6 bases each). The J call is doubtful: the DNA matches TRBJ2-7 better. CDR1 is LNHDA and CDR2 is SQIVND in the germline V gene (reference sequence). This CDR3 region has 15 residues.

The chain uses TRBV2 and TRBJ2-5; D gene ambiguous. Germline CDR1 and CDR2: SNHLY and FYNNEI. CDR3 length: 13 residues. V shed 6 bases and J shed 1 base, with 9 bases lying between them. CDR3 sequence: CASRKEVQETQYF. The DNA for the CDR3 is TGTGCCAGCAGGAAGGAAGTCCAAGAGACCCAGTACTTC.